The next 18 T cell receptor beta chains were all read from a single sample in a study of T cell responses to AZD1222 COVID-19 vaccine. Here immunoSEQ multiplex PCR was the method, and the copy in TCRdb shows in-frame clones only, minus some. The table includes some 120,000 clones, about 87% detected once. Specimen: peripheral blood, collected on day 0 of AZD1222 vaccination. Receptors originate from an adult in good health.

The CDR3 spells CASSPQARGSTDTQYF. The CDR3 bases are TGTGCCAGCAGCCCCCAGGCCAGGGGTAGCACAGATACGCAGTATTTT. The genes are TRBV7-8 and TRBJ2-3; possibly TRBD1 for D (6 bases). The germline V gene has CDR1 SGHVS and CDR2 FQNEAQ. The V end lost 5 bases, the J end lost 0 bases, and 15 bases lay between the germline ends. This CDR3 is 16 amino acids long.

This sequence joins TRBV6-5 and TRBJ2-3, with D perhaps TRBD2 (7 bases). CDR1 and CDR2 from the germline V gene are MNHEY and SVGAGI. Trimming pared 5 bases from V and 2 bases from J, leaving 14 bases between. The CDR3 runs to 15 residues. Here the CDR3 DNA reads TGTGCCAGCAGTACGGCGGGGGCCTACACAGATACGCAGTATTTT. Translated: CASSTAGAYTDTQYF.

J is TRBJ2-5 and V is TRBV2; 11 nucleotides match TRBD2. J gave up 3 bases and V 5 bases, and 5 bases lay outside the gene matches. The germline gives CDR1 SNHLY, CDR2 FYNNEI. The CDR3 has 15 residues. CDR3 sequence (DNA): TGTGCCAGCAGTCGACAGGGACTAGCGGAAGAGACCCAGTACTTC. Residues: CASSRQGLAEETQYF. Complete variable domain (other parts from reference TRBV2 and TRBJ2-5): EPEVTQTPSHQVTQMGQEVILRCVPISNHLYFYWYRQILGQKVEFLVSFYNNEISEKSEIFDDQFSVERPDGSNFTLKIRSTKLEDSAMYFCASSRQGLAEETQYFGPGTRLLVL.

V is TRBV27 and J is TRBJ2-7; 7 bases line up with TRBD1. The V gene's germline CDR1 is MNHEY and CDR2 SMNVEV (reference sequence). With V trimmed by 1 base and J by 5 bases, 8 bases remained unmatched. CDR3 length: 15 amino acids. The CDR3 loop reads CASSLLARGNHEQYF. In DNA, the CDR3 is TGTGCCAGCAGTTTATTGGCCAGGGGGAACCACGAGCAGTACTTC.

The J gene is TRBJ1-4, the V gene TRBV11-2, with D unclear. The V end was cut by 1 base, the J end by 7 bases, with 13 bases between. CDR1 and CDR2 from the germline V gene are SGHAT and FQNNGV. The CDR3 is 15 residues long. CDR3 sequence: CASSLAARPIEKLFF. CDR3 sequence (DNA): TGTGCCAGCAGCTTAGCGGCAAGACCTATTGAAAAACTGTTTTTT.

Only a few counts were recorded for this clone. The chain uses TRBV27 and TRBJ2-7; the D gene is possibly TRBD1 (5 bases). Deletions cut 5 bases from V and 3 bases from J, with 11 bases between. Germline CDR1 MNHEY, CDR2 SMNVEV (reference sequence). This CDR3 region has 13 residues. The CDR3 DNA is TGTGCCAGCAGTCCCACAGGTTTCTACGAGCAGTACTTC. It encodes CASSPTGFYEQYF.

The chain recombines TRBV3-1 (or the pseudogene TRBV3-2) with TRBJ2-1; no clear D gene. CDR1 is LGHDT and CDR2 is YNNKEL in the germline V gene (reference sequence). The CDR3 totals 17 residues. Between the trimmed V and J ends, which lost 6 bases and 0 bases, there was a span of 18 bases. The CDR3 region is CASSPSVRQSSYNEQFF. Here the CDR3 DNA reads TGTGCCAGCAGTCCAAGTGTACGGCAGAGCTCCTACAATGAGCAGTTCTTC.

The V gene is TRBV6-1, the J gene TRBJ2-3; 7 bases are a match to TRBD2. CDR3 length equals 16 residues. Germline CDR1 and CDR2: MNHNS and SASEGT. Trimming took 2 bases from V and 2 from J; bases not matched to a gene: 7. CDR3 region: CASSEFLAVPTDTQYF. In DNA, the CDR3 is TGTGCCAGCAGTGAATTCCTAGCGGTGCCCACAGATACGCAGTATTTT.

J is TRBJ1-2 and V is TRBV7-2, with 7 bases matching TRBD1. The V gene end was trimmed by 5 bases and the J gene end by 4 bases; junction bases not matched to a gene: 7. This CDR3 is built from 14 residues. Germline CDR1 SGHTA, CDR2 FQGNSA. CDR3 sequence: CASSLQGRSYGYTF. DNA of the CDR3: TGTGCCAGCAGCCTACAGGGGAGATCCTATGGCTACACCTTC.

This clone showed up just a few times. This chain uses TRBV30 with TRBJ2-7; possibly TRBD1 or TRBD2 for D (7 bases each). Germline V CDR1 and CDR2: GTSNPN, SVGIG (reference sequence). V lost 5 bases and J lost 3, with 17 bases in between. The CDR3 consists of 14 residues. As DNA, the CDR3 is TGTGCCTGGGGGCGACAGGGAGGGTTCTACGAGCAGTACTTC. Residues: CAWGRQGGFYEQYF.

The genes are TRBV27 and TRBJ2-5; D call uncertain. The V and J ends lost 5 bases and 5 bases respectively, with 12 bases between them. Germline V gene lookup returns CDR1 MNHEY and CDR2 SMNVEV (reference sequence). There are 13 residues in the CDR3. In DNA, the CDR3 is TGTGCCAGCAGTCCGAGACCGCGGGAGACCCAGTACTTC. Protein sequence: CASSPRPRETQYF.

The V gene is TRBV6-1, the J gene TRBJ1-3; D not resolved. This CDR3 spans 16 amino acids. Per germline, CDR1 MNHNS and CDR2 SASEGT. The V end was cut by 2 bases, the J end by 0 bases, with 11 bases between. The CDR3 bases are TGTGCCAGCAGTGAAATGTTAGGGAACTCTGGAAACACCATATATTTT. Translating gives CASSEMLGNSGNTIYF.

The rearrangement links TRBV5-1 to TRBJ2-1; TRBD1 might be the D (7 bases). This CDR3 spans 14 amino acids. Trimming stripped 4 bases from V and 7 bases from J, with 15 bases between. The germline gives CDR1 SGHRS, CDR2 YFSETQ. CDR3 residues: CASSAGQQSNEQFF. In nucleotides, the CDR3 is TGCGCCAGCAGCGCGGGACAGCAAAGTAATGAGCAGTTCTTC.

CDR3 protein: CASSYLRGYEQYF. Written as DNA, the CDR3 is TGTGCCAGCAGTTACCTCAGGGGCTACGAGCAGTACTTC. The chain recombines TRBV6-6 with TRBJ2-7; possibly TRBD1 for D (6 bases). CDR1 is MNHNY and CDR2 is SVGAGI in the germline V gene (reference sequence). Trimming shortened V by 2 bases and J by 3 bases, and 8 bases separated the two germline ends. The CDR3 spans 13 residues.

This clone was seen more than once but under ten times. The J gene is TRBJ2-7, the V gene TRBV5-8; maybe TRBD2 (7 bases). Germline values: CDR1 SGHTS, CDR2 YDEGEE. Deletions cut 1 base from V and 2 bases from J, with 13 bases between. The CDR3 has 15 amino acids. Written as DNA, the CDR3 is TGTGCCAGCAGCTTGAGGGGGGGTCAGCCCTACGAGCAGTACTTC. Encoded protein: CASSLRGGQPYEQYF.

V is TRBV10-2 and J is TRBJ1-1; 10 nucleotides align to TRBD1. The J segment lost 5 bases and the V segment lost 7 bases, leaving 7 bases of the junction unmatched. This CDR3 has 14 amino acids. Per germline, CDR1 WSHSY and CDR2 SAAADI. The chain's CDR3 is CASTRQGATTEAFF. The CDR3 DNA reads as TGCGCCAGCACCCGACAGGGGGCGACAACTGAAGCTTTCTTT.

The V and J genes are TRBV5-8 and TRBJ2-3, with 12 bases identical to TRBD1. Germline CDR1 reads SGHTS; CDR2 reads YDEGEE. The CDR3 length is 15 residues. V gave up 3 bases and J gave up 3 bases; unmatched junction bases: 2. CDR3 protein: CASSSGQGATDTQYF. As DNA, the CDR3 is TGTGCCAGCAGCTCGGGACAGGGGGCAACAGATACGCAGTATTTT. Full variable domain (missing parts from reference TRBV5-8 and TRBJ2-3): EAGVTQSPTHLIKTRGQQATLRCSPISGHTSVYWYQQALGLGLQFLLWYDEGEERNRGNFPPRFSGRQFPNYSSELNVNALELEDSALYLCASSSGQGATDTQYFGPGTRLTVL.

Only one count was recorded for this clone. The chain couples TRBV6-5 to TRBJ2-3, with 8 bases fitting TRBD2. There are 14 residues in the CDR3. Germline values: CDR1 MNHEY, CDR2 SVGAGI. V shed 4 bases and J 5 bases; nucleotides not matched to a gene: 5. CDR3 amino acids: CASSSKRELDTQYF. The DNA for the CDR3 is TGTGCCAGCAGTTCAAAGCGGGAGCTAGATACGCAGTATTTT.